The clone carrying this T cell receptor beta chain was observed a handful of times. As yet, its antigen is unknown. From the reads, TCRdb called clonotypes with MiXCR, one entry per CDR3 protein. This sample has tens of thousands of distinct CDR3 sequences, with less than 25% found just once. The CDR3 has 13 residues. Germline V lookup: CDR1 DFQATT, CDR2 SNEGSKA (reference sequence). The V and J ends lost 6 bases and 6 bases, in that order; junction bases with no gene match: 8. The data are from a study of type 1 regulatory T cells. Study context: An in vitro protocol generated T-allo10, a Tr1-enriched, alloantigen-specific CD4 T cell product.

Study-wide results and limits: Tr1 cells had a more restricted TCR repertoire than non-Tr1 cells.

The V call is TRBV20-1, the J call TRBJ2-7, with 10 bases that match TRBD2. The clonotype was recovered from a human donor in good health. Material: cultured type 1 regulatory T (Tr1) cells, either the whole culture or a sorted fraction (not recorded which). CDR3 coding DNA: TGCAGTGCCGAAGCGGGAGGGCCCCCCGAGCAGTACTTC. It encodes CSAEAGGPPEQYF.